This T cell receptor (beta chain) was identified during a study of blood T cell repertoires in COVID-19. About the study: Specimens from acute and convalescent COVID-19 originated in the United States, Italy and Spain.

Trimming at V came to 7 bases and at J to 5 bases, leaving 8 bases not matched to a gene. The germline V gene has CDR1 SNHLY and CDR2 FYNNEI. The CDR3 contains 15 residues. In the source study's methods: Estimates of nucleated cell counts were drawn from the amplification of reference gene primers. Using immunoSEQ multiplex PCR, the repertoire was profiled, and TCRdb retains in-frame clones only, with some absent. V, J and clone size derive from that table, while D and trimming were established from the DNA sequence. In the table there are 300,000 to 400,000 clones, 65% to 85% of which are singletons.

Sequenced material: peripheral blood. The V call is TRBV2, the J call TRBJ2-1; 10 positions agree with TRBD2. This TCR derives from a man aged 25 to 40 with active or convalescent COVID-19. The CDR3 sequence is CASIRSGRGNNEQFF. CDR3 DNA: TGTGCCAGCATCCGAAGCGGGAGGGGGAACAATGAGCAGTTCTTC.